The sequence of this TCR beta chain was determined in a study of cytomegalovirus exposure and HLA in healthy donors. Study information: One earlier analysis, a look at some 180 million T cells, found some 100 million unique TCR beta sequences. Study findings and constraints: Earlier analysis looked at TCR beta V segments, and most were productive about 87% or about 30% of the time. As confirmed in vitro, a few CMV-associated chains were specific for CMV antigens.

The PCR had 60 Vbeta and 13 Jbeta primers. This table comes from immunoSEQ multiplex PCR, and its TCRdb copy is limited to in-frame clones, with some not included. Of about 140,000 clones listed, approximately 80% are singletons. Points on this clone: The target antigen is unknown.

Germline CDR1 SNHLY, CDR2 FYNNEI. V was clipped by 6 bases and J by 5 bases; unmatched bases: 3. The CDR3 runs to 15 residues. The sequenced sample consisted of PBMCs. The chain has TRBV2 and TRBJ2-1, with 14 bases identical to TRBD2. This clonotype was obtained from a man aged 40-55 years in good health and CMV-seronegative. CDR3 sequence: CASSGTSGGNNEQFF. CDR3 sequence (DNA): TGTGCCAGCAGCGGGACTAGCGGGGGAAACAATGAGCAGTTCTTC.